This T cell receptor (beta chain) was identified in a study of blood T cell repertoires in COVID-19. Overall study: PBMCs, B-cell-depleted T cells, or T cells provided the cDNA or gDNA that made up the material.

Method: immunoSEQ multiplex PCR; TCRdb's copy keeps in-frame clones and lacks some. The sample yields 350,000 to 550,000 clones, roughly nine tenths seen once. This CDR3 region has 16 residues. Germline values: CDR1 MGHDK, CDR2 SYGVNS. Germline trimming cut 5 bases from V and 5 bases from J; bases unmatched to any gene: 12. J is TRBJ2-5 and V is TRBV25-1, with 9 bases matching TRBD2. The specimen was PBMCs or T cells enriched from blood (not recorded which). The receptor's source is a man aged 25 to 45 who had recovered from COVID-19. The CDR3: CASSSALAGRGETQYF. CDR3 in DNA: TGTGCCAGCAGTAGCGCCCTAGCGGGAAGGGGGGAGACCCAGTACTTC.